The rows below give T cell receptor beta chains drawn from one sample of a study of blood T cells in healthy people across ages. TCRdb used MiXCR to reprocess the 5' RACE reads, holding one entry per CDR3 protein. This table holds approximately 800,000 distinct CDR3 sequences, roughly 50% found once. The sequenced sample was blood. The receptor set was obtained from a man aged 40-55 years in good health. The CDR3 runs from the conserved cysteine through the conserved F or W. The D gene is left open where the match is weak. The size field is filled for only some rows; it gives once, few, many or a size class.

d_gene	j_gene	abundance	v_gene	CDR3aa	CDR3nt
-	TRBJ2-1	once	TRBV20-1	CSARELDDYNEQFF	TGCAGTGCTAGAGAGCTTGATGACTACAATGAGCAGTTCTTC
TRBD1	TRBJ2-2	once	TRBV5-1	CASSVNDRGYGGEPFF	TGCGCCAGCAGCGTTAACGACAGGGGGTATGGCGGGGAGCCGTTTTTT
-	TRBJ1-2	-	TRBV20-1	CSASQAGLPIGYTF	TGCAGTGCTAGTCAGGCAGGGCTGCCCATCGGCTACACCTTC
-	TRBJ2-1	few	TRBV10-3	CAISDGFSYNEQFF	TGTGCCATCAGTGATGGTTTCTCCTACAATGAGCAGTTCTTC
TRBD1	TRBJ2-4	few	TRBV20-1	CSARSRQGLNIQYF	TGCAGTGCTAGATCTAGACAGGGGCTAAACATTCAGTACTTC
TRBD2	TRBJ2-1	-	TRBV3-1	CASSRGLRYNEQFF	TGTGCCAGCAGCCGGGGACTAAGATACAATGAGCAGTTCTTC
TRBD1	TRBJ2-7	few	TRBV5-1	CASTGTDTYEQYF	TGCGCCAGCACCGGGACAGACACCTACGAGCAGTACTTC
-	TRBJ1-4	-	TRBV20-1	CSARRFSGEGEKLFF	TGCAGTGCCCGCCGCTTTTCGGGGGAGGGTGAAAAACTGTTTTTT
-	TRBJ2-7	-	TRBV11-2	CASTTLAGNTFYEQYF	TGTGCCAGCACTACCCTGGCGGGGAACACGTTCTACGAGCAGTACTTC
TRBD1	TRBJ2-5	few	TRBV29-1	CSTARTGTGGGTQYF	TGCAGCACAGCCCGAACCGGGACAGGCGGTGGGACCCAGTACTTC
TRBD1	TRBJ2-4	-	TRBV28	CASSVPGQNKNIQYF	TGTGCCAGCAGTGTACCGGGACAGAACAAAAACATTCAGTACTTC
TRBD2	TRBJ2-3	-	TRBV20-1	CSAPFGGAGGPLSQYF	TGCAGTGCTCCCTTCGGAGGAGCGGGAGGGCCTCTTTCGCAGTATTTT
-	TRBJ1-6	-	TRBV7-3	CASSLRRDGSPLHF	TGTGCCAGCAGCTTAAGGCGCGACGGTTCACCCCTCCACTTT
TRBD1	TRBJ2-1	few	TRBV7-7	CASSQGQSHNEQFF	TGTGCCAGCAGCCAGGGACAGAGCCACAATGAGCAGTTCTTC
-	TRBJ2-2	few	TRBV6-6	CASSPTFRHTGELFF	TGTGCCAGCAGCCCCACTTTTAGGCACACCGGGGAGCTGTTTTTT
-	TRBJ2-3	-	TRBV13	CASSFSGESTDTQYF	TGTGCCAGCAGCTTTTCGGGGGAGAGCACAGATACGCAGTATTTT
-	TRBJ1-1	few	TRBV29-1	CSVENSGQKNTEAFF	TGCAGCGTTGAGAATTCCGGACAGAAAAACACTGAAGCTTTCTTT
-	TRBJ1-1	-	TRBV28	CASSLGLGQVGRMNTEAFF	TGTGCCAGCAGTTTAGGGCTTGGGCAGGTGGGACGCATGAACACTGAAGCTTTCTTT
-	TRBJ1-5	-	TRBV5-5	CASSFVGTVNQPQHF	TGTGCCAGCAGCTTTGTCGGGACGGTTAATCAGCCCCAGCATTTT
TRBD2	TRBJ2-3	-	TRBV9	CASSVGAGGDTQYF	TGTGCCAGCAGCGTAGGTGCGGGAGGAGATACGCAGTATTTT
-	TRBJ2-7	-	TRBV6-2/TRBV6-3	CASSYGRAVSYEQYF	TGTGCCAGCAGTTACGGACGGGCTGTCTCCTACGAGCAGTACTTC
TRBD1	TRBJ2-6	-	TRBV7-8	CASSAAGTGAGANVLTF	TGTGCCAGCAGCGCGGCCGGGACAGGGGCTGGGGCCAACGTCCTGACTTTC
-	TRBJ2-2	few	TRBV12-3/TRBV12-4	CASMWGNTGELFF	TGTGCCAGCATGTGGGGGAACACCGGGGAGCTGTTTTTT
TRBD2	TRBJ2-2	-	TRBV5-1	CASSAGLAGLNTGELFF	TGCGCCAGCAGCGCGGGACTAGCGGGGCTTAACACCGGGGAGCTGTTTTTT
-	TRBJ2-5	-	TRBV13	CASSLSHAKETQYF	TGTGCCAGCAGCTTAAGCCACGCTAAAGAGACCCAGTACTTC
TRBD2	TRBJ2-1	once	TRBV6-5	CASSTPSGGRHEQFF	TGTGCCAGCAGTACGCCTAGCGGGGGCCGCCATGAGCAGTTCTTC
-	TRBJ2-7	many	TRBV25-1	CASSVKYEQYF	TGTGCCAGCAGTGTGAAATACGAGCAGTACTTC
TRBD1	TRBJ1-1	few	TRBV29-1	CSVLRGQINTEAFF	TGCAGCGTTCTCAGGGGGCAAATCAACACTGAAGCTTTCTTT
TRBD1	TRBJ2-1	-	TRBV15	CATSLQGAIYNEQFF	TGTGCCACCAGCTTACAGGGGGCTATTTACAATGAGCAGTTCTTC
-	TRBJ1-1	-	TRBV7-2	CASSSRPGGRGTEAFF	TGTGCCAGCAGCAGCCGACCCGGGGGGAGGGGCACTGAAGCTTTCTTT
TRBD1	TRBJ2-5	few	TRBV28	CASSFRTGDETQYF	TGTGCCAGCAGTTTTCGAACAGGGGATGAGACCCAGTACTTC
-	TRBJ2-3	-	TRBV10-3	CAISQGYTTDTQYF	TGTGCCATCAGCCAGGGCTATACTACAGATACGCAGTATTTT
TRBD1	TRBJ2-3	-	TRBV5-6	CASNTIRDSSFTDTQYF	TGTGCCAGCAACACTATCAGGGACAGCAGTTTCACAGATACGCAGTATTTT
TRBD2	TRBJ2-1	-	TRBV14	CASSLHRAASGRFNEQFF	TGTGCCAGCAGCCTTCACCGGGCGGCTAGCGGGAGGTTCAATGAGCAGTTCTTC
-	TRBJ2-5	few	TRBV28	CASSLWEGETQYF	TGTGCCAGCAGTTTATGGGAGGGGGAGACCCAGTACTTC
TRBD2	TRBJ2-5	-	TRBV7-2	CASSPREGPQETQYF	TGTGCCAGCAGCCCTCGGGAGGGCCCACAAGAGACCCAGTACTTC
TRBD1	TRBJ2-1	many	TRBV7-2	CASSFRQGAMNEQFF	TGTGCCAGCAGCTTTCGACAGGGGGCGATGAATGAGCAGTTCTTC
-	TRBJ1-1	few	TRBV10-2	CASSESKGLSVNTEAFF	TGCGCCAGCAGTGAGTCGAAAGGCCTCTCCGTGAACACTGAAGCTTTCTTT
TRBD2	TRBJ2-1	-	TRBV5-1	CASRGGINEQFF	TGCGCCAGTCGGGGGGGCATCAATGAGCAGTTCTTC
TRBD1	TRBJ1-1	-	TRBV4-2	CASSQPLHKTGEVEAFF	TGTGCCAGCAGCCAACCTTTACATAAAACAGGGGAGGTTGAAGCTTTCTTT
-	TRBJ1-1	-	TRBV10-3	CAIRKEQGGTEAFF	TGTGCCATCAGAAAGGAACAGGGCGGCACTGAAGCTTTCTTT
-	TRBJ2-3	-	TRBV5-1	CASSFGQGRTSIAADTQYF	TGCGCCAGCAGCTTCGGACAGGGGAGGACTAGCATCGCCGCAGATACGCAGTATTTT
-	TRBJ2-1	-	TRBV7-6	CASSSRNGEQFF	TGTGCCAGCAGCTCCCGAAATGGGGAGCAGTTCTTC
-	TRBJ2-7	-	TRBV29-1	CSVPGVSYEQYF	TGCAGCGTTCCCGGTGTCTCCTACGAGCAGTACTTC
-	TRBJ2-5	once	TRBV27	CASSVSARLETQYF	TGTGCCAGCAGTGTTTCGGCTAGACTAGAGACCCAGTACTTC
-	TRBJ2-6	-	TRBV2	CASRQGRNSGANVLTF	TGTGCCAGCAGACAGGGACGAAACTCTGGGGCCAACGTCCTGACTTTC
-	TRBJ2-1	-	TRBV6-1	CASRPGVGGIGDNEQFF	TGTGCCAGCAGACCCGGGGTTGGAGGAATCGGGGACAATGAGCAGTTCTTC
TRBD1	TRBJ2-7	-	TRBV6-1	CASSDGLGNRGLHEQYF	TGTGCCAGCAGTGATGGGCTAGGGAACAGGGGGTTGCACGAGCAGTACTTC
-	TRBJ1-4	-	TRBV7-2	CASSIDSLRGNEKLFF	TGTGCCAGCAGTATAGACAGTCTTAGGGGCAATGAAAAACTGTTTTTT
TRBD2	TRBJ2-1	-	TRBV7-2	CASSRTSGGAWENEQFF	TGTGCCAGCAGCCGTACTAGCGGGGGGGCCTGGGAGAATGAGCAGTTCTTC
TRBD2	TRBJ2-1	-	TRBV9	CASSFSGGFNEQFF	TGTGCCAGCAGCTTCAGCGGGGGGTTCAATGAGCAGTTCTTC
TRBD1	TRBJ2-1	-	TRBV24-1	CATSDTMGQGYNEQFF	TGTGCCACCAGTGATACTATGGGACAGGGGTACAATGAGCAGTTCTTC
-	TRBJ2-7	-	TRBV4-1	CASSQEDRYYEQYF	TGCGCCAGCAGCCAAGAGGACAGATACTACGAGCAGTACTTC
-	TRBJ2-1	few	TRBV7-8	CASSQDRVILAAQFF	TGTGCCAGCAGCCAAGACAGGGTCATACTAGCGGCGCAGTTCTTC
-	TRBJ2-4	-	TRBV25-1	CASSLLGGSKNIQYF	TGTGCCAGCAGTCTCCTAGGGGGGTCCAAAAACATTCAGTACTTC
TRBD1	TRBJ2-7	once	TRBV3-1	CASSQGGQQIYEQYF	TGTGCCAGCAGCCAAGGGGGACAGCAGATCTACGAGCAGTACTTC
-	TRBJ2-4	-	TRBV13	CASSLDGGLKNIQYF	TGTGCCAGCAGCTTGGATGGCGGCCTCAAAAACATTCAGTACTTC